This TCR beta chain was obtained from a study of control samples from healthy donors and cancer patients. CDR3 size: 13 residues. Germline CDR1 LGHNA, CDR2 YSLEER. V dropped 1 base and J dropped 8 bases, with 11 bases sitting between them. Generated by immunoSEQ multiplex PCR, the TCRdb table keeps only in-frame clones and is missing some. The profile covers approximately 60,000 clones, with approximately 89% appearing a single time and approximately 0.95% taken by the ten largest. This TCR derives from a man aged 25 to 40 with colorectal cancer. The material sequenced was PBMCs. V is TRBV4-3 and J is TRBJ1-2, with unresolved D. CDR3 amino acids: CASSQGTLYGYTF. The CDR3 region has the DNA TGCGCCAGCAGCCAAGGCACCCTTTACGGCTACACCTTC.